These 29 T cell receptor beta chains came from one sample sequenced in a study of T cell responses to AZD1222 COVID-19 vaccine. Sequencing was performed with immunoSEQ multiplex PCR; in TCRdb, only in-frame clones are kept and a portion is missing. This table holds about 130,000 clones, more than 70% found once. The sample consisted of peripheral blood, taken on day 0 of AZD1222 vaccination. The source is an adult in good health.

This chain uses TRBV7-9 with TRBJ1-1; possible D gene TRBD1, 6 bases. Trimming pared 4 bases from V and 1 base from J, leaving 13 bases between. The germline gives CDR1 SEHNR, CDR2 FQNEAQ (reference sequence). This CDR3 comprises 15 residues. The CDR3 is CASSSTGFGNTEAFF. In DNA form, the CDR3 reads TGTGCCAGCAGCTCCACAGGGTTCGGGAACACTGAAGCTTTCTTT.

The chain recombines TRBV18 with TRBJ2-7; unclear D gene. Germline V gene lookup returns CDR1 KGHSH and CDR2 LQKENI. Trimming removed 0 bases at V and 3 bases at J, with 3 bases between. The CDR3 contains 12 residues. The CDR3 sequence is CASSPPYYEQYF. The CDR3 region has the DNA TGTGCCAGCTCACCACCGTACTACGAGCAGTACTTC.

This rearrangement joins TRBV4-1 to TRBJ1-4; D is perhaps TRBD1 (5 bases). V dropped 0 bases and J dropped 13 bases, with 15 bases sitting between them. In germline, CDR1 is MGHRA, CDR2 YSYEKL. This CDR3 region has 14 residues. CDR3 sequence: CASSQERRGDGLFF. CDR3 nucleotide sequence: TGCGCCAGCAGCCAAGAGCGACGGGGGGACGGACTGTTTTTT.

The rearrangement uses TRBV6-4 and TRBJ1-5; D is ambiguous. Germline values: CDR1 MRHNA, CDR2 SNTAGT. V was trimmed by 3 bases and J by 7 bases, leaving 10 bases between them. The CDR3 is 13 amino acids. The CDR3 coding sequence is TGTGCCAGCAGTGAGGGGATGGGCCAGCCCCAGCATTTT. It specifies CASSEGMGQPQHF.

The chain is built from TRBV3-1 (or the pseudogene TRBV3-2) and TRBJ2-7, with D perhaps TRBD1 (5 bases). Germline CDR1 is LGHDT and CDR2 is YNNKEL (reference sequence). V lost 3 bases and J 6 bases, leaving 9 bases between the germline ends. The CDR3 is made up of 12 amino acids. As DNA, the CDR3 is TGTGCCAGCAGCCAGTCCAGGGCCGAGCAGTACTTC. Protein: CASSQSRAEQYF.

With regard to this clone: An end of the junction does not agree with germline; a read error may underlie this. This chain links TRBV7-7 with TRBJ2-3; D possibly corresponds to TRBD2 (5 bases). This CDR3 has 16 residues. Looked up from germline, CDR1 is SSHAT and CDR2 is FNYEAQ (reference sequence). The CDR3: CASSPIGRAGSDTQYF. The CDR3 bases are TGTGCTAGCAGTCCCATCGGGCGTGCGGGTTCAGATACGCAGTATTTT.

This clone showed up just once. This chain joins TRBV5-1 and TRBJ2-2; the D call may be TRBD1 or TRBD2 (6 bases each). Looked up from germline, CDR1 is SGHRS and CDR2 is YFSETQ. The ends were cut back, 0 bases at V and 3 bases at J, with 15 bases in the middle. The CDR3 totals 17 residues. The CDR3 DNA reads TGCGCCAGCAGCTTGGGGTGGTCGGGGGCGGACACCGGGGAGCTGTTTTTT. This gives the protein CASSLGWSGADTGELFF. Using reference TRBV5-1 and TRBJ2-2 for the parts outside the CDR3, the full variable domain is KAGVTQTPRYLIKTRGQQVTLSCSPISGHRSVSWYQQTPGQGLQFLFEYFSETQRNKGNFPGRFSGRQFSNSRSEMNVSTLELGDSALYLCASSLGWSGADTGELFFGEGSRLTVL.

V and J are TRBV9 and TRBJ2-7; the match to TRBD2 covers 12 bases. This CDR3 is built from 16 residues. V shed 3 bases, J shed 3 bases, and the junction held 7 bases outside the gene matches. CDR1 is SGDLS, CDR2 YYNGEE, per germline. The CDR3 sequence is CASSGPPGLAGYEQYF. As DNA, the CDR3 is TGTGCCAGCAGCGGTCCCCCGGGACTAGCGGGCTACGAGCAGTACTTC.

V gene TRBV3-1 (or the pseudogene TRBV3-2) combines with J gene TRBJ2-2; D uncertain. This CDR3 is built from 13 residues. With 4 bases removed from V and 6 bases from J, the gap between germline ends came to 9 bases. Germline V gives CDR1 LGHDT, CDR2 YNNKEL (reference sequence). CDR3 coding DNA: TGTGCCAGCAGCCGCAGTTGGGCCGGGGAGCTGTTTTTT. Translation: CASSRSWAGELFF.

The CDR3: CASGGQSTNYEQYF. The CDR3 region has the DNA TGCGCCAGCGGCGGGCAGTCGACGAACTACGAGCAGTACTTC. The J gene is TRBJ2-7, the V gene TRBV10-1, with D possibly TRBD2 on 5 matching bases. Trimming removed 8 bases at V and 3 bases at J, with 17 bases between. The germline V gene encodes CDR1 WNHNN and CDR2 SYGVQD (reference sequence). The CDR3 has 14 residues.

This rearrangement joins TRBV7-9 to TRBJ1-1; 7 positions agree with TRBD1. Germline assignment: CDR1 SEHNR and CDR2 FQNEAQ (reference sequence). The trim removed 5 bases at V and 11 bases at J, leaving 14 bases unmatched. This CDR3 is built from 14 residues. In DNA form, the CDR3 reads TGTGCCAGCAGCCAGCCAGAAGGGGGCGTTTTCGCTTTCTTT. It is translated as CASSQPEGGVFAFF.

This sequence joins TRBV27 and TRBJ1-2; D might be TRBD1 (6 bases). The CDR3 sequence is 13 residues long. With 9 bases removed from V and 4 bases from J, the gap between germline ends came to 15 bases. The germline gives CDR1 MNHEY, CDR2 SMNVEV (reference sequence). The CDR3 coding sequence is TGTGCCAGTGGGGGGGGGCGCGGCTATGGCTACACCTTC. Translated, it gives CASGGGRGYGYTF.

The V call is TRBV18, the J call TRBJ1-5, with TRBD1 identical over 12 bases. Germline values: CDR1 KGHSH, CDR2 LQKENI. The V segment lost 4 bases and the J segment 6 bases; nucleotides outside the gene matches: 10. The CDR3 loop spans 17 amino acids. This CDR3 reads CASSRPGTGGFSQPQHF. The CDR3, as DNA: TGTGCCAGCTCACGTCCCGGGACAGGGGGCTTCAGTCAGCCCCAGCATTTT.

This clone is a singleton in its sample. The chain joins TRBV28 to TRBJ1-5; no definite D call. Germline V gene lookup returns CDR1 MDHEN and CDR2 SYDVKM. The CDR3 consists of 12 residues. The V end was cut by 6 bases, the J end by 2 bases, with 5 bases between. This chain's CDR3 is CASRGGNQPQHF. The DNA for the CDR3 is TGTGCCAGCAGGGGCGGCAATCAGCCCCAGCATTTT. The variable domain in full, with the rest retrieved from reference TRBV28 and TRBJ1-5, is DVKVTQSSRYLVKRTGEKVFLECVQDMDHENMFWYRQDPGLGLRLIYFSYDVKMKEKGDIPEGYSVSREKKERFSLILESASTNQTSMYLCASRGGNQPQHFGDGTRLSIL.

The J gene is TRBJ1-3, the V gene TRBV6-5, with D possibly TRBD1 on 6 matching bases. There are 16 residues in the CDR3. V dropped 0 bases and J dropped 0 bases, with 9 bases sitting between them. Germline V CDR1 and CDR2: MNHEY, SVGAGI. The CDR3 sequence: CASSYSGTSSGNTIYF. The CDR3 nucleotides are TGTGCCAGCAGTTACTCCGGGACAAGCTCTGGAAACACCATATATTTT.

The chain carries TRBV18 and TRBJ2-3; D might be TRBD2 (5 bases). V was shortened by 8 bases and J by 5 bases, with 5 bases between the two germline ends. CDR1 and CDR2 (germline): KGHSH, LQKENI. This CDR3 has 10 amino acids. The CDR3 DNA is TGTGCCAGCCGGGGAGATACGCAGTATTTT. This encodes CASRGDTQYF.

The chain has TRBV6-5 and TRBJ2-7; D is uncertain. The CDR3 sequence is 14 residues long. Trimming removed 7 bases at V and 3 bases at J, with 16 bases between. CDR1 is MNHEY and CDR2 is SVGAGI in the germline V gene. CDR3 sequence reads: CASKGSFGRYEQYF. The CDR3 DNA sequence: TGTGCCAGCAAGGGTTCGTTCGGTCGCTACGAGCAGTACTTC.

The V gene is TRBV19, the J gene TRBJ2-7, with 11 bases identical to TRBD1. The CDR3 length is 15 residues. In germline, CDR1 is LNHDA, CDR2 SQIVND (reference sequence). V lost 1 base, J lost 5 bases, and 4 bases stayed unmatched. CDR3 sequence reads: CASSIGDRGLNEQYF. The CDR3 coding sequence is TGTGCCAGTAGTATAGGGGACAGGGGGTTGAACGAGCAGTACTTC. Complete variable domain (other parts from reference TRBV19 and TRBJ2-7): DGGITQSPKYLFRKEGQNVTLSCEQNLNHDAMYWYRQDPGQGLRLIYYSQIVNDFQKGDIAEGYSVSREKKESFPLTVTSAQKNPTAFYLCASSIGDRGLNEQYFGPGTRLTVT.

The J gene is TRBJ1-2, the V gene TRBV2; 8 bases line up with TRBD1. Per the germline V gene, CDR1 is SNHLY and CDR2 is FYNNEI. The CDR3 spans 15 residues. The V segment lost 5 bases and the J segment 3 bases; nucleotides outside the gene matches: 8. The CDR3 region has the DNA TGTGCCAGCAGTAAGGTGGCAGGGGGCCACTATGGCTACACCTTC. This translates into CASSKVAGGHYGYTF. The full variable domain, with the rest looked up from reference TRBV2 and TRBJ1-2, is EPEVTQTPSHQVTQMGQEVILRCVPISNHLYFYWYRQILGQKVEFLVSFYNNEISEKSEIFDDQFSVERPDGSNFTLKIRSTKLEDSAMYFCASSKVAGGHYGYTFGSGTRLTVV.

This chain links TRBV27 with TRBJ1-4; TRBD1 is a possible D gene (6 bases). In germline, CDR1 is MNHEY, CDR2 SMNVEV (reference sequence). V was cut by 2 bases and J by 3 bases, with 10 bases left in between. The CDR3 totals 15 residues. The CDR3 DNA reads TGTGCCAGCAGTTTAGCCGGACAGCCTAATGAAAAACTGTTTTTT. Translating it yields CASSLAGQPNEKLFF.

This chain uses TRBV27 with TRBJ1-1, with 10 bases fitting TRBD1. Germline V gives CDR1 MNHEY, CDR2 SMNVEV (reference sequence). The CDR3 is 16 residues long. The J segment lost 3 bases and the V segment lost 5 bases, leaving 9 bases of the junction unmatched. CDR3 protein: CASSILWTGGHTEAFF. The CDR3, as DNA: TGTGCCAGCAGTATCCTCTGGACAGGGGGGCACACTGAAGCTTTCTTT.

The V call is TRBV19, the J call TRBJ2-6, with D perhaps TRBD1 (5 bases). CDR3 size: 15 residues. From germline, CDR1 is LNHDA and CDR2 SQIVND (reference sequence). V lost 4 bases and J lost 2, with 9 bases in between. DNA for the CDR3: TGTGCCAGTAGTACCGACAGACCTGGGGCCAACGTCCTGACTTTC. Amino acid sequence: CASSTDRPGANVLTF. Full variable domain (remainder filled in from reference TRBV19 and TRBJ2-6): DGGITQSPKYLFRKEGQNVTLSCEQNLNHDAMYWYRQDPGQGLRLIYYSQIVNDFQKGDIAEGYSVSREKKESFPLTVTSAQKNPTAFYLCASSTDRPGANVLTFGAGSRLTVL.

There are many counts of this clone. The V and J genes are TRBV27 and TRBJ2-7; the D gene could be TRBD1 or TRBD2 (5 bases each). This CDR3 comprises 15 residues. Between the trimmed V and J ends, which lost 6 bases and 2 bases, there was a span of 17 bases. The V gene's germline CDR1 is MNHEY and CDR2 SMNVEV (reference sequence). The CDR3 sequence is CASSPRDPGTYEQYF. The CDR3, as DNA: TGTGCCAGCAGCCCCAGGGACCCAGGGACCTACGAGCAGTACTTC.

This clone was detected only a few times. The chain links TRBV11-2 to TRBJ1-5; 7 nucleotides match TRBD1. The CDR3 has 15 amino acids. Trimming took 5 bases from V and 3 from J; bases not matched to a gene: 7. Germline V gene data show CDR1 as SGHAT and CDR2 as FQNNGV. CDR3 amino acids: CASSRGTAPNQPQHF. For the CDR3, the DNA is TGTGCCAGCAGCCGCGGGACAGCCCCCAATCAGCCCCAGCATTTT.

The V call is TRBV28, the J call TRBJ2-7; either TRBD1 or TRBD2 may fit D (5 bases each). V lost 1 base to trimming and J lost 0 bases, with 19 bases between them. CDR3 length equals 18 residues. CDR1 is MDHEN, CDR2 SYDVKM, per germline. The CDR3 region is CASSLLGVGFKSSYEQYF. CDR3 sequence (DNA): TGTGCCAGCAGTTTATTGGGGGTGGGATTTAAGAGCTCCTACGAGCAGTACTTC.

V gene TRBV4-2 combines with J gene TRBJ2-1; D is undetermined. Germline values: CDR1 LGHNA, CDR2 YNFKEQ. V lost 3 bases to trimming and J lost 9 bases, with 12 bases between them. The CDR3 has 13 amino acids. DNA of the CDR3: TGTGCCAGCAGCCAGAGCTTAGCAGGTGAGCAGTTCTTC. Amino acid sequence: CASSQSLAGEQFF.

This clone was observed a handful of times. This chain uses TRBV4-2 with TRBJ1-1, with 10 nucleotides matching TRBD1. The CDR3 has 15 residues. The junction had 9 bases not matched to a gene; V was cut back by 6 bases and J by 5 bases. Germline loops: CDR1 LGHNA, CDR2 YNFKEQ. This CDR3 reads CASRPGQGFPTEAFF. The CDR3 DNA reads TGTGCCAGCAGGCCGGGACAGGGGTTCCCTACTGAAGCTTTCTTT.

The CDR3 loop reads CASRGGNYGYTF. DNA for the CDR3: TGTGCCAGCAGGGGGGGAAACTATGGCTACACCTTC. V gene TRBV25-1 combines with J gene TRBJ1-2; TRBD1 is a possible D gene (5 bases). The CDR3 has 12 residues. Germline V lookup: CDR1 MGHDK, CDR2 SYGVNS. Trimming cost V 6 bases and J 2 bases, with 7 bases left between them.

The sample holds a few counts of this clone. The V gene is TRBV30, the J gene TRBJ2-7, with D maybe TRBD1 (5 bases). V lost 0 bases and J 0 bases, leaving 12 bases between the germline ends. The CDR3 length is 15 residues. CDR1 and CDR2 from the germline V gene are GTSNPN and SVGIG (reference sequence). This chain's CDR3 is CAWSVSGSSSYEQYF. CDR3 DNA sequence: TGTGCCTGGAGTGTATCAGGGTCGAGCTCCTACGAGCAGTACTTC.